This T cell receptor beta chain was captured by sequencing in a study of T cells in Graves' hyperthyroidism and ophthalmopathy. Broader study findings: For ophthalmopathy, model prediction preceded onset by a median about 6.4 months.

This clonotype was detected ten times or more. The antigen is undetermined. The CDR3 regions of TCR beta were amplified from RNA transcripts. Using the HTBI primer set, a first-round RT-PCR was run on the TCR CDR3. Using its own MiXCR run on the multiplex PCR reads, TCRdb lists one record per CDR3 protein. The table has a few hundred thousand distinct CDR3 sequences, around 14% seen once; the top ten hold about 33%. Uncontrolled infection, other autoimmune disease, pregnancy or lactation excluded patients. PBMCs were sourced from more than 9 ml fresh peripheral blood. V lost 4 bases, J lost 5 bases, and 18 bases lay in between. The CDR3 spans 15 residues. Per germline, CDR1 SGHRS and CDR2 YFSETQ.

This clonotype was obtained from a woman in her thirties with Graves' hyperthyroidism. The chain is built from TRBV5-1 and TRBJ1-1; possibly TRBD1 for D (6 bases). What was sequenced was blood. The CDR3 bases are TGCGCCAGCAGCCCCGTGGGGGGGCGACGGACTGAAGCTTTCTTT. Translating gives CASSPVGGRRTEAFF.